These T cell receptor beta chains were read from a single sample in a study of T cells in Graves' hyperthyroidism and ophthalmopathy. One entry per CDR3 protein results from TCRdb running MiXCR on the multiplex PCR reads. The sample lists roughly 720,000 distinct CDR3 sequences; about 18% were seen once. Sequences were obtained from blood. The receptors were sampled from a man aged 45-65 years with Graves' hyperthyroidism. Both conserved end residues are part of each CDR3. D genes are given only for firm matches. The listing skips clone size in some rows; elsewhere it reads once, few, many or a size class.

V,D,size,J,DNA,CDR3
TRBV7-9,.,.,TRBJ2-1,TGTGCCAGCAGCACCCCCGGGACACCTAAATCAAAGAGCTCCTACAATGAGCAGTTCTTC,CASSTPGTPKSKSSYNEQFF
TRBV4-1,.,once,TRBJ2-3,TGCGCCAGCAGCAGCCTCGTAGGCTCCAGCACAGATACGCAGTATTTT,CASSSLVGSSTDTQYF
TRBV4-1,.,few,TRBJ2-7,TGCGCCAGCAGCCAAGTTGTGAATCTCTACGAGCAGTACTTC,CASSQVVNLYEQYF
TRBV11-2,.,many,TRBJ2-7,TGTGCCAGCAGCTTAAGTGAGGCTCTTGGAAACGAGCAGTACTTC,CASSLSEALGNEQYF
TRBV27,TRBD1,few,TRBJ2-7,TGTGCCAGCAGTTCCCACGACAGGGGCACCTACGAGCAGTACTTC,CASSSHDRGTYEQYF
TRBV11-2,.,.,TRBJ2-5,TGTGCCAGCAGCGTCTTCGGGACCAGGAATATTATTCCAGAGACCCAGTACTTC,CASSVFGTRNIIPETQYF
TRBV30,TRBD1,few,TRBJ2-7,TGTGCCTGGAGCGACAGGGAATCCTCCTACGAGCAGTACTTC,CAWSDRESSYEQYF
TRBV2,TRBD2,few,TRBJ2-5,TGTGCCAGCACTAGCGGGATGGAGACCCAGTACTTC,CASTSGMETQYF
TRBV18,TRBD1,.,TRBJ2-1,TGTGCCATCTCACCCCGGGACAGGGGTAGCTACAATGAGCAGTTCTTC,CAISPRDRGSYNEQFF
TRBV5-1,.,few,TRBJ1-1,TGCGCCGGCAGCTTGGACCAGGGCCACACTGAAGCTTTCTTT,CAGSLDQGHTEAFF
TRBV7-2,.,.,TRBJ1-2,TGTGCCAGCAGCTTAGCTATCGGCGGGGGGCATGGCTACACCTTC,CASSLAIGGGHGYTF
TRBV9,.,few,TRBJ2-5,TGTGCCAGCAGCCCTCTTGGGGAGGCGGGACGCTCCCACTTC,CASSPLGEAGRSHF
TRBV5-6,TRBD2,.,TRBJ2-7,TGTGCCAGCAGCTACTTGACTAGCGGGAGCGCCGAGCAGTACTTC,CASSYLTSGSAEQYF
TRBV6-5,TRBD1,few,TRBJ2-7,TGTGCCAGCAGTTCATCCGACAGGGGGCGCGAGCAGTACTTC,CASSSSDRGREQYF
TRBV28,TRBD2,many,TRBJ2-1,TGTGCCAGCAGCTCAAGCGGGAGTCTCCTCGGTGAGCAGTTCTTC,CASSSSGSLLGEQFF
TRBV5-4,TRBD2,few,TRBJ2-3,TGTGCCAGCAGCTTGGCCGGCGGGAGCTCAAGAGATACGCAGTATTTT,CASSLAGGSSRDTQYF
TRBV15,.,.,TRBJ1-2,TGTGCCACCAGCAGAGGGGTGTGGGGCTACACCTTC,CATSRGVWGYTF
TRBV27,.,few,TRBJ1-2,TGTGCCAGCCGGGCGGCCCGCTATGGCTACACCTTC,CASRAARYGYTF
TRBV6-5,.,.,TRBJ2-7,TGTGCCAGCAGTTACGTAGGGGACTACGAGCAGTACTTC,CASSYVGDYEQYF
TRBV7-2,TRBD1,.,TRBJ1-2,TGTGCCAGCAGCTTAGGGACAGGGGGCTATGGCTACACCTTC,CASSLGTGGYGYTF
TRBV30,.,many,TRBJ2-7,TGTGCCTGGAGCTTCCTGGACTCCCGTTCCTACGAGCAGTACTTC,CAWSFLDSRSYEQYF
TRBV28,TRBD1,once,TRBJ2-7,TGTGCCAGCAAAGACGGACAGGGCGGCGACGAGCAGTACTTC,CASKDGQGGDEQYF
TRBV7-2,.,many,TRBJ2-2,TGTGCCAGCAGCTTGGAGGTCGGGGAGCTGTTTTTT,CASSLEVGELFF
TRBV29-1,.,many,TRBJ1-1,TGCAGCGTTGTCGGGAACACTGAAGCTTTCTTT,CSVVGNTEAFF
TRBV6-1,TRBD1,few,TRBJ2-1,TGTGCCAGCAGTATCACCGGGACAGGGTCCTACAATGAGCAGTTCTTC,CASSITGTGSYNEQFF
TRBV2,.,.,TRBJ1-6,TGTGCCAGCAGTGAAAGGCATTGGAGCTCCTATAATTCACCCCTCCACTTT,CASSERHWSSYNSPLHF
TRBV2,TRBD1,many,TRBJ2-7,TGTGCCAGCAGTTTGGGACAGAACTCCTACGAGCAGTACTTC,CASSLGQNSYEQYF
TRBV19,TRBD2,many,TRBJ2-7,TGCGCCAGCAGCATCAGCGGGAGCACCTACGAGCAGTACTTC,CASSISGSTYEQYF
TRBV6-1,TRBD1,few,TRBJ1-6,TGTGCCAGCAGTTTAGACAGGGGCCGAAATAATTCACCCCTCCACTTT,CASSLDRGRNNSPLHF
TRBV12-3/TRBV12-4,.,many,TRBJ2-5,TGTGCCAGCACCTCCGGACCGCGGCAGGGGCCCCAGTACTTC,CASTSGPRQGPQYF
TRBV7-2,.,few,TRBJ2-5,TGTGCCAGCAGCTTGGTCTGGGCCCAAGAGACCCAGTACTTC,CASSLVWAQETQYF
TRBV5-1,.,many,TRBJ1-1,TGCGCCAGCAGGTACGCTGGATTTGAGAACACTGAAGCTTTCTTT,CASRYAGFENTEAFF
TRBV6-5,TRBD1,.,TRBJ2-6,TGTGCCAGCAGTTACTCGGCAGGGGGCGCGGATGGGGCCAACGTCCTGACTTTC,CASSYSAGGADGANVLTF
TRBV20-1,.,.,TRBJ2-3,TGCGGTGCTAGAAATCCGCGCCCTAGCACAGATACGCAGTATTTT,CGARNPRPSTDTQYF
TRBV18,.,.,TRBJ1-2,TGTGCCAGCTCACCACCGCGGCAGAGTCACGTACGCTACACCTTC,CASSPPRQSHVRYTF
TRBV2,.,.,TRBJ2-1,TGTGCCAGCAGTCGTGATAGTGCCCACAATGAGCAGTTCTTC,CASSRDSAHNEQFF
TRBV28,.,.,TRBJ1-2,TGTGCCAGCAACACTCAGGGGACCGCGGGGGGCTACACCTTC,CASNTQGTAGGYTF
TRBV20-1,.,few,TRBJ2-7,TGCAGTGCTAGATCCAGGAATCCCTACGAGCAGTACTTC,CSARSRNPYEQYF
TRBV2,TRBD1,many,TRBJ1-1,TGTGCCAGCAGTGAAGTGGGACAGCTCCTTATGAACACTGAAGCTTTCTTT,CASSEVGQLLMNTEAFF
TRBV5-1,TRBD1,.,TRBJ1-1,TGCGCCAGCAGCTTGTCTCAGGGGGCGGCTGAAGCTTTCTTT,CASSLSQGAAEAFF
TRBV6-1,.,many,TRBJ1-2,TGTGCCAGCAGTGAAAGCGAAGCCCGGTCTCCGTATGGCTACACCTTC,CASSESEARSPYGYTF
TRBV7-3,.,.,TRBJ2-1,TGTGCCAGCAGCCCGATAGGGAAGGAGTACAATGAGCAGTTCTTC,CASSPIGKEYNEQFF
TRBV12-3/TRBV12-4,TRBD1,many,TRBJ2-2,TGTGCCAGCAGTTTTGTGACAGGGGGCACCGGGGAGCTGTTTTTT,CASSFVTGGTGELFF
TRBV19,.,many,TRBJ2-5,TGTGCCAGTAGTAAGCGGGACAGGCCACCCCAAGAGACCCAGTACTTC,CASSKRDRPPQETQYF